This T cell receptor beta chain came from a study of blood T cell repertoires in COVID-19 (dated by TCRdb to about 2020). Regarding the complete study: The collaborator samples originated in the United States, Italy and Spain and spanned the acute and convalescent phases of COVID-19. The prospective study material was composed of cDNA or gDNA derived from T cells, B-cell-depleted T cells, or PBMCs. Subjects who had been exposed to COVID-19, were actively infected with it, or had recovered from it provided the deeply sampled blood TCRbeta repertoires that made up the dataset. The repertoires were released in a freely available public database meant as a resource for research on the immune response to SARS-CoV-2. The samples were drawn from two sources: the first 160 participants of the ongoing ImmuneRACE study, and 1,000 to 1,500 subjects contributed by 6 global collaborators. Sample metadata almost always included a de-identified subject ID, COVID-19 status, age in years and sex. Where available, HLA class I and class II types were obtained from metadata supplied by the sample provider rather than from assay-based typing. Overall results and qualifications from the work: How much clinical and demographic metadata was included differed by source and by participant, and the metadata was provided uncurated.

The germline V gene supplies CDR1 MRHNA and CDR2 SNTAGT. The CDR3 contains 15 residues, cysteine and phenylalanine counted. Here the CDR3 DNA is all that survives: 45 bases in frame from base 1. The germline V end is reduced by 6 bases and the J end by 1 base; junction bases left unmatched: 7. Each collaborating institution followed its own protocols to collect whole blood in K2EDTA tubes. Collaborator samples were shipped for TCRbeta analysis as frozen whole blood, isolated PBMCs, or DNA extracted from either sample type. Notes on this clone: Its target antigen remains unknown. No quality values exist for individual bases; no much larger clone is one base distant.

TCRbeta CDR3 regions were amplified from genomic DNA by means of the immunoSEQ Assay, a bias-controlled multiplex PCR. Regarding the original processing steps: Within the assay, amplification of reference gene primers was used to estimate how many nucleated cells each sample contained. Sequence reads were collapsed and filtered to measure the absolute abundance of every unique TCRbeta CDR3 rearrangement. For each sample, productive Simpson clonality was calculated by taking the square root of Simpson's diversity index across productive rearrangements. Drawn from immuneACCESS, this table holds only the in-frame rearrangements with V and J called that TCRdb kept. Clones are partly lost; checked studies trace under half to an unresolved V gene and leave the rest unexplained. V and J calls and clone size are as listed in that table; D and trimming were resolved from the DNA. The sample records some 200,000 clones, approximately 90% of which are singletons. 4.5% to 7.5% of the sample lies in the top ten.

The TCR comes from a man of 80 years or more with acute or convalescent COVID-19. This chain joins TRBV6-4 to TRBJ2-3, and TRBD1 aligns with 7 junction nucleotides. Sequenced material: peripheral blood. For the CDR3, the sequence is CASSPNRGGTDTQYF. The nucleotides read TGTGCCAGCAGCCCGAACAGGGGCGGCACAGATACGCAGTATTTT.